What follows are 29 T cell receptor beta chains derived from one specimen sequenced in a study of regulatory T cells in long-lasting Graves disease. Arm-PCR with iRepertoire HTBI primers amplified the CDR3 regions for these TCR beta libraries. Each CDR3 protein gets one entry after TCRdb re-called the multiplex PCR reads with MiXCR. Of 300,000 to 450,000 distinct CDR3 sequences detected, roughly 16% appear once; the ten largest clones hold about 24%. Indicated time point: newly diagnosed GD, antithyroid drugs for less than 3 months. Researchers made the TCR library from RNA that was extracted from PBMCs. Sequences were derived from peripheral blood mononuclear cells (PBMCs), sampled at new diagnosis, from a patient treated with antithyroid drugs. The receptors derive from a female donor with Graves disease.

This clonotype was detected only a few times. The CDR3 DNA is TGTGCCAGTAGTATAGGGGGGGGGGCTAGCGGGAGGTACAATGAGCAGTTCTTC. Translating it yields CASSIGGGASGRYNEQFF. J is TRBJ2-1 and V is TRBV19, with TRBD2 identical over 11 bases. This CDR3 has 18 residues. Germline CDR1 LNHDA, CDR2 SQIVND (reference sequence). Germline trimming cut 1 base from V and 4 bases from J; bases unmatched to any gene: 9.

The DNA of the CDR3 is TGCGCCAGCAGCCCCCCTCTGGGGGCCCAAGAGACCCAGTACTTC. This gives the protein CASSPPLGAQETQYF. The chain is built from TRBV4-1 and TRBJ2-5, with a tentative D call TRBD1 (6 bases). V was cut by 4 bases and J by 1 base, with 13 bases left in between. Germline CDR1 and CDR2: MGHRA and YSYEKL. The CDR3 loop spans 15 amino acids.

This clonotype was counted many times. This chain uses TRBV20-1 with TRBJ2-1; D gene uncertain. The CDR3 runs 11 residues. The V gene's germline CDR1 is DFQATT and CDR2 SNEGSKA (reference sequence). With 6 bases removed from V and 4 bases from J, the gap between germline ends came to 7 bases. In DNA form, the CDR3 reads TGCAGTGCCCCTTTATACAATGAGCAGTTCTTC. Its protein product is CSAPLYNEQFF.

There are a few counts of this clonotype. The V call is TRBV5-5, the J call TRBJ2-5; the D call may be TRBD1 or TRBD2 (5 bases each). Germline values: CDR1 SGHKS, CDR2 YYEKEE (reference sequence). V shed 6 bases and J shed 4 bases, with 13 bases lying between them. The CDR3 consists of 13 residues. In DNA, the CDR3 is TGTGCCAGCACGACGGGACCCCGAGAGACCCAGTACTTC. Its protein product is CASTTGPRETQYF.

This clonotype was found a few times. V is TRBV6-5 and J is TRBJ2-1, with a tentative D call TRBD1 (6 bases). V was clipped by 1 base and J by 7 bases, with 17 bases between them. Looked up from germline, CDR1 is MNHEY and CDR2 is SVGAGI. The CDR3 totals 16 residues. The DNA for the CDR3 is TGTGCCAGCAGTTACTATAACCCACCTACAGGGAATGAGCAGTTCTTC. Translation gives CASSYYNPPTGNEQFF.

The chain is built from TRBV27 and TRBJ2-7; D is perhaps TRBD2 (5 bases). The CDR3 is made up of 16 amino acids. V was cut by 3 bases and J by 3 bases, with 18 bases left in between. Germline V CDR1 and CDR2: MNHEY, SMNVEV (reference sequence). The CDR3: CASSLGGGRAFYEQYF. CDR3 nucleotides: TGTGCCAGCAGTTTGGGTGGTGGGCGGGCTTTCTACGAGCAGTACTTC.

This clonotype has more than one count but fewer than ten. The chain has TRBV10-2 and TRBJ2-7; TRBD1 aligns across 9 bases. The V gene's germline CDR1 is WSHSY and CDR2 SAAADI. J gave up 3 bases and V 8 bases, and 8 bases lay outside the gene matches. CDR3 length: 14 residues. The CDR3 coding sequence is TGCGCCAGCCTAGGTGGGGACAGGGTCTACGAGCAGTACTTC. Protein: CASLGGDRVYEQYF.

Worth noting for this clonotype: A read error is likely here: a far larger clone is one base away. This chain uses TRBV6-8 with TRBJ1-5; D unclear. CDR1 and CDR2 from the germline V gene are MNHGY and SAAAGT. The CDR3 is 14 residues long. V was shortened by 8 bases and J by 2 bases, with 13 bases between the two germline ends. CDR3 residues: CASGDWVGNQPQHF. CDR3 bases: TGTGCCAGCGGAGACTGGGTGGGCAATCAGCCCCAGCATTTT.

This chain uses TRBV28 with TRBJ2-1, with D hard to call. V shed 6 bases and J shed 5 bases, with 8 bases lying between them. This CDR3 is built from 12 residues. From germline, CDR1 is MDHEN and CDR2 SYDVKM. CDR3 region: CASRESDNEQFF. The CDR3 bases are TGTGCCAGCAGGGAATCCGACAATGAGCAGTTCTTC.

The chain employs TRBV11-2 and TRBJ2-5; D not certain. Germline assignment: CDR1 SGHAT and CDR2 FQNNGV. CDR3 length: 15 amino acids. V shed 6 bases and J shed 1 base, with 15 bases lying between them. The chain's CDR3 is CASSLTATGQETQYF. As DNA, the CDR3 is TGTGCCAGCAGTTTGACTGCGACGGGCCAAGAGACCCAGTACTTC. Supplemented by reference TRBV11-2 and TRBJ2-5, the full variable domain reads EAGVAQSPRYKIIEKRQSVAFWCNPISGHATLYWYQQILGQGPKLLIQFQNNGVVDDSQLPKDRFSAERLKGVDSTLKIQPAKLEDSAVYLCASSLTATGQETQYFGPGTRLLVL.

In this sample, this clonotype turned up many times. CDR3 nucleotides: TGTGCCACCAGTGATTCCCGACAGACCGACACAGATACGCAGTATTTT. It yields the protein CATSDSRQTDTDTQYF. The chain couples TRBV24-1 to TRBJ2-3, with a tentative D call TRBD1 (5 bases). The germline V gene has CDR1 KGHDR and CDR2 SFDVKD. Between the trimmed V and J ends, which lost 2 bases and 2 bases, there was a span of 13 bases. CDR3 size: 16 residues.

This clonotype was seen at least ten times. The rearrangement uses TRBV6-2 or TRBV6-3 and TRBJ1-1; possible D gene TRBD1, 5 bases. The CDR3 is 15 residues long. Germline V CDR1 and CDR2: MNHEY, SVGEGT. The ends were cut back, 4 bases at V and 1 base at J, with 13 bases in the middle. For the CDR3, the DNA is TGTGCCAGCAGTTGGGACCTTATCGAGAACACTGAAGCTTTCTTT. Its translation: CASSWDLIENTEAFF.

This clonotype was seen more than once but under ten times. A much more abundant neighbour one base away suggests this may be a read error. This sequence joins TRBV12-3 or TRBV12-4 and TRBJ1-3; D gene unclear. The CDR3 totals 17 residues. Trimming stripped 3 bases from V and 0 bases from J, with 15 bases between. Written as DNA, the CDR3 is TGTGCCAGCAGTTTTACGGGTGGCAGTTGCTCTGGAAACACCATATATTTT. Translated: CASSFTGGSCSGNTIYF.

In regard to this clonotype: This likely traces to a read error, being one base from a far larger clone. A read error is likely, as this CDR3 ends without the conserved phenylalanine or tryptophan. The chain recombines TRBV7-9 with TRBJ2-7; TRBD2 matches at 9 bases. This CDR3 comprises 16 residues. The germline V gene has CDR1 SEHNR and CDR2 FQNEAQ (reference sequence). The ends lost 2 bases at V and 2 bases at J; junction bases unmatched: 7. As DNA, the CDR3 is TGTGCCAGCAGCTTAATCGGTCTAGCGGGAACCTACGAGCAGTACCTC. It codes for CASSLIGLAGTYEQYL.

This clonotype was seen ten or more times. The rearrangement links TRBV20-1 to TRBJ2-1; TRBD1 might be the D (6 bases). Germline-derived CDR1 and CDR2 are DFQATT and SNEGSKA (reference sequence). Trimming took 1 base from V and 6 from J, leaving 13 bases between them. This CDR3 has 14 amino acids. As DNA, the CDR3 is TGCAGTGCTAGAGGAGGACAGTACAGCAATGAGCAGTTCTTC. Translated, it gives CSARGGQYSNEQFF.

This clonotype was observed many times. This CDR3 is CASSFAGVAFF. DNA for the CDR3: TGTGCCAGCAGTTTTGCAGGAGTAGCTTTCTTT. The gene calls are TRBV6-2 or TRBV6-3 and TRBJ1-1, with D unresolved. The germline gives CDR1 MNHEY, CDR2 SVGEGT. Deletions cut 4 bases from V and 10 bases from J, with 10 bases between. The CDR3 contains 11 residues.

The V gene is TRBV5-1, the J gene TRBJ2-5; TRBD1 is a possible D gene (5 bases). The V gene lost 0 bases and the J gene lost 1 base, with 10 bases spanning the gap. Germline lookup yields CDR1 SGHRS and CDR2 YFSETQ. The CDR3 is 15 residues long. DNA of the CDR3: TGCGCCAGCAGCTTGGGACAGCAAAGCCAAGAGACCCAGTACTTC. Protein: CASSLGQQSQETQYF.

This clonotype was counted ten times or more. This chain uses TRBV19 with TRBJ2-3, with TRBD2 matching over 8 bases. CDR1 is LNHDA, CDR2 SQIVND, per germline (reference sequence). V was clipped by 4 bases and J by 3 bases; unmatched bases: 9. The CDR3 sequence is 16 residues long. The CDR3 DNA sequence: TGTGCCAGTAGTACGGCGCGGGAGGAGGTAACAGATACGCAGTATTTT. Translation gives CASSTAREEVTDTQYF.

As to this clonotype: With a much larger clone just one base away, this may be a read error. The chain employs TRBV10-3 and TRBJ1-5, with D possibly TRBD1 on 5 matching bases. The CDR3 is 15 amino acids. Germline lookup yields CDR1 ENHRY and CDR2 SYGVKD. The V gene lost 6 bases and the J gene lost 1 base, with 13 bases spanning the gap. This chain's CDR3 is CAISSDGGSNQPQHF. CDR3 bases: TGTGCCATCAGCTCGGATGGGGGAAGCAATCAGCCCCAGCATTTT.

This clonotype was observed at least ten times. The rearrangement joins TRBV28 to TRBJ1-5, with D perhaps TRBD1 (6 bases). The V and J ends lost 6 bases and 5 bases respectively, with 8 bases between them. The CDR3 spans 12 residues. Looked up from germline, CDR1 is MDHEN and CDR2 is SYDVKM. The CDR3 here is CASRQGYQPQHF. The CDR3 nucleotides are TGTGCCAGCAGACAGGGCTATCAGCCCCAGCATTTT.

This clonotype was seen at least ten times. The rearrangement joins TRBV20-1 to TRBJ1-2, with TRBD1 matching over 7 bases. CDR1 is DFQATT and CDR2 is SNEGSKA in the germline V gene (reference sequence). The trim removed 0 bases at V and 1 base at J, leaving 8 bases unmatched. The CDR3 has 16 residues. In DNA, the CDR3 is TGCAGTGCTAGAGAATGGGGACAGAGAAGTAACTATGGCTACACCTTC. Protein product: CSAREWGQRSNYGYTF.

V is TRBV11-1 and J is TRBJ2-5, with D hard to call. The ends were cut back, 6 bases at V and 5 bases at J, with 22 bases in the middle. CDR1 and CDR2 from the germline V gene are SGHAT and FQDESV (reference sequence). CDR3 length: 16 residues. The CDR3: CASRSQARLLGETQYF. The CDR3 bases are TGTGCCAGCAGGTCCCAAGCCAGACTTCTGGGGGAGACCCAGTACTTC.

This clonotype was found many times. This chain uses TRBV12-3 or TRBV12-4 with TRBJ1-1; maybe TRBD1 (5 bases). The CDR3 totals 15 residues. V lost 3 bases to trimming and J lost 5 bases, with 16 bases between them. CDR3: CASSLGWVGATEAFF. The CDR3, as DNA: TGTGCCAGCAGTTTGGGGTGGGTAGGGGCGACTGAAGCTTTCTTT.

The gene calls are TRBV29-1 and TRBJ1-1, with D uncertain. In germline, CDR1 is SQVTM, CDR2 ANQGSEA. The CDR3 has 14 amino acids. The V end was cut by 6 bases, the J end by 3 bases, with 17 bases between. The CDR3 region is CSVLSNMGYTEAFF. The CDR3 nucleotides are TGCAGCGTCTTGAGTAATATGGGATACACTGAAGCTTTCTTT.

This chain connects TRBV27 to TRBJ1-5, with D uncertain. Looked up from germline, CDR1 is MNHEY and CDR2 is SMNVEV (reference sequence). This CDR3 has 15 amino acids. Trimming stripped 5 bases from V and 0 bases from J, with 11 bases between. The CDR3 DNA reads TGTGCCAGCAGTCTTCAGTGGGATAGCAATCAGCCCCAGCATTTT. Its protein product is CASSLQWDSNQPQHF.

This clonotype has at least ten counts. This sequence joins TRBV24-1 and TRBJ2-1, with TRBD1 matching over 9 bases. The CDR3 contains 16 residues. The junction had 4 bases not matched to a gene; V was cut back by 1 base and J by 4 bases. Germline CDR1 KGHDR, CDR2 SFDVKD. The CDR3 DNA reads TGTGCCACCAGTGATTTACCGGGACAGGGTTACAATGAGCAGTTCTTC. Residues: CATSDLPGQGYNEQFF.

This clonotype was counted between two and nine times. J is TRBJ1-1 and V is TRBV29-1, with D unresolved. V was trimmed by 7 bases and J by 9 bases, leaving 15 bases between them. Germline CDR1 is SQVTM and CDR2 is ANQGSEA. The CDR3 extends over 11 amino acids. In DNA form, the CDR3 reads TGCAGCGGAAAATATGGCGCTAAAGCTTTCTTT. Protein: CSGKYGAKAFF.

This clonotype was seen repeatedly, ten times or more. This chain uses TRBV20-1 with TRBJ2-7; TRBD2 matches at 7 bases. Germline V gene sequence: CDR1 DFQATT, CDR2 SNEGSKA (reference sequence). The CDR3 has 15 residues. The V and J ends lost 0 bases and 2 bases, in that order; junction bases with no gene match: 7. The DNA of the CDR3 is TGCAGTGCTAGAGACCCGGGACTACCAACCTACGAGCAGTACTTC. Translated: CSARDPGLPTYEQYF.

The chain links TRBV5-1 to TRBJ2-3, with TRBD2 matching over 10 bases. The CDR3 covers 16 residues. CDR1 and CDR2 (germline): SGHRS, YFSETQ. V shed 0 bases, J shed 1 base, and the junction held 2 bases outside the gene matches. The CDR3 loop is CASSLDGTSGTDTQYF. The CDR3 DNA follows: TGCGCCAGCAGCTTGGACGGGACTAGCGGCACAGATACGCAGTATTTT.